One TCR beta chain is described in this entry. No antigen is known for it. The sample is drawn from a study of T-cell memory formation after mild COVID-19. Study-wide context: Largely donor-specific TCR clusters were found.

The ends were cut back, 7 bases at V and 5 bases at J, with 13 bases in the middle. CDR1 PRHDT and CDR2 FYEKMQ come from the germline V gene (reference sequence). This CDR3 spans 13 amino acids. General study results and limits: Clones that contracted from day 15 to 85 were balanced CD4/CD8, while later expanders leaned CD4+. Some SARS-CoV-2-responding clones were already detected in memory before infection.

TCRdb reprocessed the 5' RACE reads with MiXCR, giving one entry per CDR3 protein. This sample has 85,000 to 130,000 distinct CDR3 sequences; roughly 11% occur once, and the top ten carry around 39%. The TCR comes from a man between 18 and 29 years old who had mild COVID-19 (a few samples of this study predate the infection). Cell type and time point are not known. The V and J genes are TRBV13 and TRBJ2-3; D not resolved. The sample was PBMCs or a T cell subset sorted from them (not recorded which). For the CDR3, the DNA is TGTGCCAGCACCCCACCTTTGCAAGATACGCAGTATTTT. Translation gives CASTPPLQDTQYF.